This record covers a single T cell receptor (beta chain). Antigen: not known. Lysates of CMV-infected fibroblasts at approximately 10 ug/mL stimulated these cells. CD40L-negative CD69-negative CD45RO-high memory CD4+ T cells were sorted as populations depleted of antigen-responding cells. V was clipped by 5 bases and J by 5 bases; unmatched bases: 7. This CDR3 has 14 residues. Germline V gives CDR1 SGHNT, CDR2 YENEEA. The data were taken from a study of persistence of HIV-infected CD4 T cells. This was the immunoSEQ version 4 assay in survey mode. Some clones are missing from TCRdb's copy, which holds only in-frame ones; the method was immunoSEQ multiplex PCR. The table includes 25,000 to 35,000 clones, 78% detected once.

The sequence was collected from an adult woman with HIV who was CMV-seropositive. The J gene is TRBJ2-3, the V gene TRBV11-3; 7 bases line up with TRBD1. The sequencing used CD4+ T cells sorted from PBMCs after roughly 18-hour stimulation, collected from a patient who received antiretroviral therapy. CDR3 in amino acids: CASSARTGVDTQYF. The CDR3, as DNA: TGTGCCAGCAGCGCAAGAACAGGGGTAGATACGCAGTATTTT.